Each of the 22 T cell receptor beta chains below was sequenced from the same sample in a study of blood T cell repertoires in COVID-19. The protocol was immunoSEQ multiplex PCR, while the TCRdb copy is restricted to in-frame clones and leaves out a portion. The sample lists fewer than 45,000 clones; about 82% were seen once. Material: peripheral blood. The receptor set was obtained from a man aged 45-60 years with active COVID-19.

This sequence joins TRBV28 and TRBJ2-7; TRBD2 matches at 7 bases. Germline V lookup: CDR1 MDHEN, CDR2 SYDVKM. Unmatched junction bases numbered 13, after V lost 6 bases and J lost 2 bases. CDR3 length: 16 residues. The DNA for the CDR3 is TGTGCCAGCAGCTCCCCATCAGCGGGGACCCCCTACGAGCAGTACTTC. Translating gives CASSSPSAGTPYEQYF.

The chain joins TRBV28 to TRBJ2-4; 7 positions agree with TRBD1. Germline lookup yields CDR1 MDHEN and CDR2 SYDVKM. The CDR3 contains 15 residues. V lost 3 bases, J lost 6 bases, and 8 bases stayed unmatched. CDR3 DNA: TGTGCCAGCAGTTTCCCACTGACAGGGACAAACATTCAGTACTTC. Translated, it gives CASSFPLTGTNIQYF.

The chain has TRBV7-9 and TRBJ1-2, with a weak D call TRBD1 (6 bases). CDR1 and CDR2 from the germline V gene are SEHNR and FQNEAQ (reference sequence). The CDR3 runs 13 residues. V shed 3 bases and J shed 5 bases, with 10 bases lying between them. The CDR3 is CASSFLQGYGYTF. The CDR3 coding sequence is TGTGCCAGCAGCTTTCTACAGGGATATGGCTACACCTTC.

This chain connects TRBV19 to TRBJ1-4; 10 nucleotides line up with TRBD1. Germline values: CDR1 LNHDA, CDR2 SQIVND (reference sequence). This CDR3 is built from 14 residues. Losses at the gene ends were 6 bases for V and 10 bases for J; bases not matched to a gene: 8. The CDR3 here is CASSPGTGERKLFF. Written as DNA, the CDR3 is TGTGCCAGTAGCCCCGGGACAGGGGAACGAAAACTGTTTTTT.

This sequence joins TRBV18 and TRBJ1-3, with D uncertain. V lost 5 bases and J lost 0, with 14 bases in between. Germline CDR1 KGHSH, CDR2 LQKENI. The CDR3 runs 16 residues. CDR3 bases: TGTGCCAGCTCAACGTCCCTGCCCAGCTCTGGAAACACCATATATTTT. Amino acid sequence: CASSTSLPSSGNTIYF.

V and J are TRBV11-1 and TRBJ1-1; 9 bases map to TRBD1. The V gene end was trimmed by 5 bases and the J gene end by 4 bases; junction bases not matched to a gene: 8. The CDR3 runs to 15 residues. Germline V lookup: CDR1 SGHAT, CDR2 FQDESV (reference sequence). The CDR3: CASSPGQGIGTEAFF. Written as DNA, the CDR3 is TGTGCCAGCAGCCCAGGACAGGGGATAGGCACTGAAGCTTTCTTT.

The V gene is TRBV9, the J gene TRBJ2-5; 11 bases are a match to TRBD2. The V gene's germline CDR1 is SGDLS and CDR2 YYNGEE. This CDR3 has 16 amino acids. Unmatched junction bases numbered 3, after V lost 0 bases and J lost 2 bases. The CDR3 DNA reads TGTGCCAGCAGCGTAGGTAGCGGGGGGGTTCAAGAGACCCAGTACTTC. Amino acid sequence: CASSVGSGGVQETQYF.

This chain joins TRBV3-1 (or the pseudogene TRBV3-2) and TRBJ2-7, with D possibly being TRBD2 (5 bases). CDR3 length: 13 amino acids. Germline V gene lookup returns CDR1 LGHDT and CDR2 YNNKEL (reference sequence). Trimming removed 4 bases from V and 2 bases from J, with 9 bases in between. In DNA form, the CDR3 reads TGTGCCAGCAGCCGTCGGGGTACCTACGAGCAGTACTTC. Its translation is CASSRRGTYEQYF.

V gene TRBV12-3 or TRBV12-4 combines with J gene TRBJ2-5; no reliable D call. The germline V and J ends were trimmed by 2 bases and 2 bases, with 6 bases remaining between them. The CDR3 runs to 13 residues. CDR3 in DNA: TGTGCCAGCAGTTTAATAGCTCAAGAGACCCAGTACTTC. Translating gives CASSLIAQETQYF.

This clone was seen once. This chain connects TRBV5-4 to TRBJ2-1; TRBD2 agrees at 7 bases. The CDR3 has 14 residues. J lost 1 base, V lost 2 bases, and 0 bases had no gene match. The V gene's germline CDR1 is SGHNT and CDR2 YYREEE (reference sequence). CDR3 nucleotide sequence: TGTGCCAGCAGCTTCGGGGGGTCCTACAATGAGCAGTTCTTC. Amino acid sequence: CASSFGGSYNEQFF.

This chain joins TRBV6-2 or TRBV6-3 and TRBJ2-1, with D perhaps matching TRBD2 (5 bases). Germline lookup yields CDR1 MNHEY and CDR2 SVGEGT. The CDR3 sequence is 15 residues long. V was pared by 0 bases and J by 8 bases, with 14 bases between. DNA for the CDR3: TGTGCCAGCAGTTACTCAGGGAATTGGCGGGATGAGCAGTTCTTC. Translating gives CASSYSGNWRDEQFF.

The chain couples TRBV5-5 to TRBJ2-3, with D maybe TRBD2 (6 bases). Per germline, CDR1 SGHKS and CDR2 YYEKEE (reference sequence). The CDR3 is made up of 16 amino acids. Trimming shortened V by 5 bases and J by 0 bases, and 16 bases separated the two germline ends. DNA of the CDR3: TGTGCCAGCAGTGAAAGAGGGCGGGGTAGCACAGATACGCAGTATTTT. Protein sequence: CASSERGRGSTDTQYF.

This CDR3 is CASSYERGAYEQYF. The CDR3 region has the DNA TGTGCCAGCAGTTACGAGCGGGGGGCCTACGAGCAGTACTTC. V usage is TRBV6-2 or TRBV6-3 and J usage is TRBJ2-7, with 9 positions matching TRBD2. The CDR3 contains 14 residues. V was pared by 2 bases and J by 2 bases, with 1 base of the junction left unmatched. CDR1 and CDR2 (germline): MNHEY, SVGEGT.

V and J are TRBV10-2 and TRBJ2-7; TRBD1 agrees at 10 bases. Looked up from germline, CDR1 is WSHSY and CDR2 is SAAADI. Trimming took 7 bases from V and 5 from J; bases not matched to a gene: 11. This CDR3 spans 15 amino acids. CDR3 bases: TGCGCCAGCACCGATAGGGACAGGGGACGAAACGAGCAGTACTTC. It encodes CASTDRDRGRNEQYF.

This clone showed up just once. CDR3 sequence reads: CASSIGTSGTYEQYF. The CDR3 DNA reads as TGTGCCAGTAGTATCGGGACTAGTGGAACCTACGAGCAGTACTTC. The chain links TRBV19 to TRBJ2-7, with 8 bases identical to TRBD2. CDR3 length: 15 residues. V gave up 3 bases and J gave up 2 bases; unmatched junction bases: 6. Looked up from germline, CDR1 is LNHDA and CDR2 is SQIVND (reference sequence).

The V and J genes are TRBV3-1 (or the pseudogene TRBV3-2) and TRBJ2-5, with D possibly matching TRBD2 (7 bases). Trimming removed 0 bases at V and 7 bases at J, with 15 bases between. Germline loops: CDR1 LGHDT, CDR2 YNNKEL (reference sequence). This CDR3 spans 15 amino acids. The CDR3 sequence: CASSQDGGGRPTQYF. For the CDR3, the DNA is TGTGCCAGCAGCCAAGACGGCGGGGGCCGCCCGACCCAGTACTTC.

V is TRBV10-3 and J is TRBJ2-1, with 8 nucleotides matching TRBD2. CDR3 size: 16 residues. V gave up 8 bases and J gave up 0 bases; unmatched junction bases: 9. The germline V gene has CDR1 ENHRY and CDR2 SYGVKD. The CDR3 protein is CAIGAGGSSSYNEQFF. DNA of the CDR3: TGTGCCATCGGGGCGGGGGGCTCGAGCTCCTACAATGAGCAGTTCTTC.

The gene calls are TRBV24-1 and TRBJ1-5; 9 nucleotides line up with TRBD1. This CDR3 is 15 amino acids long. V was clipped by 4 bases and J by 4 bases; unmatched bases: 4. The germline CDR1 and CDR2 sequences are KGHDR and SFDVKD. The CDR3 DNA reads TGTGCCACCAGTGACCCCGGGACAGGGAATCAGCCCCAGCATTTT. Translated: CATSDPGTGNQPQHF.

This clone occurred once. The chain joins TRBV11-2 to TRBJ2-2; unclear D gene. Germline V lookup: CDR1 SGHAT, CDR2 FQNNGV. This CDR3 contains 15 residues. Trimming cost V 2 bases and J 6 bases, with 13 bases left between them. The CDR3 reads CASSLMGSSAGELFF. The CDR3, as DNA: TGTGCCAGCAGCTTAATGGGCTCCTCTGCCGGGGAGCTGTTTTTT.

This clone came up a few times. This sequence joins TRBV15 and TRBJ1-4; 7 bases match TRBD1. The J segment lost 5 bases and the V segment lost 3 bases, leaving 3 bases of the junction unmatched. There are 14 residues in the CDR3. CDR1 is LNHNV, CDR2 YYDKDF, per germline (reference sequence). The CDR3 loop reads CATSRDRLNEKLFF. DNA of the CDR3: TGTGCCACCAGCAGGGACAGGTTGAATGAAAAACTGTTTTTT.

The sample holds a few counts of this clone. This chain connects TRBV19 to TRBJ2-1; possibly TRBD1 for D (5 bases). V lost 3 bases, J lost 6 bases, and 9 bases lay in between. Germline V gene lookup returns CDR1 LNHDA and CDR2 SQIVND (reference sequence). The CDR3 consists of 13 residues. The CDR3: CASSMGPVNEQFF. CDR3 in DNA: TGTGCCAGTAGTATGGGGCCTGTCAATGAGCAGTTCTTC.

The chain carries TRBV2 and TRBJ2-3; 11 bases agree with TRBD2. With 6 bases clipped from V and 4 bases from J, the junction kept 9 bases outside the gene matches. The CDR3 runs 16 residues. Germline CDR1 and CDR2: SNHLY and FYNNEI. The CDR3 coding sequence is TGTGCCAGCAGGAGAGGGGTTAGCGGGGGGGCAGATACGCAGTATTTT. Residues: CASRRGVSGGADTQYF.